A single sample is the source of the 26 T cell receptor beta chains below, sequenced in a study of T cells expressing NK-cell markers. TCRdb reprocessed the 5' RACE reads and keeps a single row for each CDR3 protein, giving no DNA. This repertoire includes about 440,000 distinct CDR3 sequences. Material for sequencing was blood T cells: a sorted CD56 or NKG2C T cell subset, CD4+ or CD8+ T cells, or bulk PBMC T cells (not recorded which). The receptors were gathered from a woman aged 18 to 69 in good health.

The V gene is TRBV11-2, the J gene TRBJ1-1; TCRdb picks TRBD1, but there is no DNA to check that call. Germline V CDR1 and CDR2: SGHAT, FQNNGV. This CDR3 region has 13 residues. The CDR3 here is CASSPPVGTEAFF.

V usage is TRBV6-1 and J usage is TRBJ2-1; the D gene TCRdb calls, TRBD2, cannot be checked with no DNA. Germline V CDR1 and CDR2: MNHNS, SASEGT. This CDR3 is 15 amino acids long. CDR3 sequence: CASGLRLAGDNEQFF.

The chain recombines TRBV5-1 with TRBJ2-5; the TRBD2 assignment by TCRdb is unverifiable without DNA. The CDR3 is 14 residues long. In germline, CDR1 is SGHRS, CDR2 YFSETQ. CDR3 sequence: CASSLRAFQETQYF.

The chain couples TRBV20-1 to TRBJ2-7; TCRdb's D call of TRBD2 is untestable without DNA. CDR3 length: 14 residues. Germline lookup yields CDR1 DFQATT and CDR2 SNEGSKA (reference sequence). The CDR3: CSARQAGGPGEQYF.

The chain is built from TRBV6-5 and TRBJ2-1. CDR3 size: 17 residues. The germline CDR1 and CDR2 sequences are MNHEY and SVGAGI. The CDR3 loop is CASSYTYQESSYNEQFF.

V gene TRBV11-2 combines with J gene TRBJ1-1; absent DNA, TCRdb's TRBD1 call cannot be checked. This CDR3 is built from 16 residues. Germline V gene data show CDR1 as SGHAT and CDR2 as FQNNGV. CDR3 sequence reads: CASSFGSGQGVTEAFF.

The rearrangement joins TRBV5-5 to TRBJ2-3; without DNA, the TCRdb call of TRBD1 cannot be checked. Germline V gene sequence: CDR1 SGHKS, CDR2 YYEKEE (reference sequence). This CDR3 is built from 14 residues. The CDR3 reads CASSLRTGTDTQYF.

V usage is TRBV12-3 or TRBV12-4 and J usage is TRBJ1-5; TCRdb's D call of TRBD1 is untestable without DNA. This CDR3 is 16 amino acids long. The CDR3 spells CASRGPGQGSNQPQHF.

V is TRBV12-3 or TRBV12-4 and J is TRBJ2-1. The CDR3 consists of 14 residues. The CDR3 sequence is CASSSSGIWVEQFF.

This sequence joins TRBV4-2 and TRBJ2-1; TCRdb indicates TRBD2, and absent DNA this call remains unverified. Germline V gene lookup returns CDR1 LGHNA and CDR2 YNFKEQ. This CDR3 comprises 16 residues. The CDR3 is CASSQDTSASYNEQFF.

The chain joins TRBV5-6 to TRBJ2-7. Germline V gene lookup returns CDR1 SGHDT and CDR2 YYEEEE. The length of the CDR3 is 14 residues. CDR3 in amino acids: CASSLVTGAYEQYF.

The rearrangement joins TRBV11-2 to TRBJ1-2; TCRdb's D call of TRBD1 is untestable without DNA. The CDR3 is made up of 17 amino acids. In germline, CDR1 is SGHAT, CDR2 FQNNGV. CDR3 residues: CASSSGGRQGLSKCYTF.

V is TRBV20-1 and J is TRBJ2-3; there is no DNA to check the TCRdb D call of TRBD2. Germline assignment: CDR1 DFQATT and CDR2 SNEGSKA (reference sequence). This CDR3 has 15 residues. CDR3 sequence: CSGEPAGDSTDTQYF.

The rearrangement uses TRBV18 and TRBJ2-3; TCRdb reports TRBD1, a call that lacks DNA to check it against. Germline V gene lookup returns CDR1 KGHSH and CDR2 LQKENI. CDR3 length equals 15 residues. CDR3 residues: CASSPGRPATDTQYF.

The CDR3 sequence: CASSYGTGHTEAFF. J is TRBJ1-1 and V is TRBV6-5; TCRdb's D call, TRBD1, is unchecked because there is no DNA. The germline gives CDR1 MNHEY, CDR2 SVGAGI. The CDR3 is 14 residues long.

The chain carries TRBV7-9 and TRBJ2-2; no DNA is available, so the TRBD2 call from TCRdb remains unchecked. This CDR3 has 17 residues. CDR1 is SEHNR, CDR2 FQNEAQ, per germline (reference sequence). CDR3 loop: CASSPRLAGRNTGELFF.

The gene calls are TRBV14 and TRBJ2-2; the TCRdb call, TRBD1, lacks DNA for checking. CDR3 length equals 19 residues. Germline V gives CDR1 SGHDN, CDR2 FVKESK. The CDR3 region is CASSPGQGSGLRNTGELFF.

The chain combines TRBV7-2 with TRBJ2-3; TCRdb reports TRBD1, a call that lacks DNA to check it against. The CDR3 is 15 residues long. From germline, CDR1 is SGHTA and CDR2 FQGNSA. The CDR3 reads CASSPGQVGTDTQYF.

The genes are TRBV12-3 or TRBV12-4 and TRBJ1-1. The length of the CDR3 is 13 residues. This chain's CDR3 is CASSVGLPTEAFF.

The chain has TRBV5-1 and TRBJ2-3; as DNA is missing, the TRBD1 call by TCRdb cannot be tested. Germline V gene sequence: CDR1 SGHRS, CDR2 YFSETQ. The CDR3 has 15 amino acids. CDR3 region: CASSLTGSGTDTQYF.

This chain joins TRBV9 and TRBJ2-7; with no DNA, the TCRdb D assignment of TRBD1 cannot be verified. The CDR3 loop spans 17 amino acids. Germline CDR1 SGDLS, CDR2 YYNGEE. The chain's CDR3 is CASSVVPAGGSSHEQYF.

The J gene is TRBJ2-3, the V gene TRBV7-9; the D gene TCRdb calls, TRBD2, cannot be checked with no DNA. Germline V gene data show CDR1 as SEHNR and CDR2 as FQNEAQ (reference sequence). This CDR3 is 14 amino acids long. The CDR3 is CASGSEQGADTQYF. The whole variable domain, remainder taken from reference TRBV7-9 and TRBJ2-3, is DTGVSQNPRHKITKRGQNVTFRCDPISEHNRLYWYRQTLGQGPEFLTYFQNEAQLEKSRLLSDRFSAERPKGSFSTLEIQRTEQGDSAMYLCASGSEQGADTQYFGPGTRLTVL.

The CDR3 reads CASSLVRGNQPQHF. The rearrangement links TRBV12-3 or TRBV12-4 to TRBJ1-5. This CDR3 contains 14 residues.

The CDR3 is CATSDLKASGYNEQFF. The rearrangement links TRBV24-1 to TRBJ2-1; the D call of TRBD2 rests on TCRdb alone, since no DNA is present to check it. The CDR3 runs to 16 residues. In germline, CDR1 is KGHDR, CDR2 SFDVKD.

The gene calls are TRBV6-1 and TRBJ2-1; TCRdb reports TRBD2, a call that lacks DNA to check it against. Germline loops: CDR1 MNHNS, CDR2 SASEGT. This CDR3 spans 15 amino acids. CDR3 loop: CASTPSGGFYNEQFF.

The chain has TRBV20-1 and TRBJ2-1. The CDR3 has 14 amino acids. The V gene's germline CDR1 is DFQATT and CDR2 SNEGSKA (reference sequence). CDR3 in amino acids: CSARDLQSVYEQFF.